The text below deals with one TCR beta chain. Its antigen remains unidentified. The V gene's germline CDR1 is MDHEN and CDR2 SYDVKM. The CDR3 loop spans 12 amino acids. Trimming took off 7 bases at V and 4 bases at J, with 10 bases between the two ends. Data came from immunoSEQ multiplex PCR; TCRdb stores just in-frame clones and leaves some out. This sample has 600,000 to 750,000 clones, with roughly 72% found just once. These data come from a study of shared clonotypes between healthy human individuals. Whole-study context: Aged between 18 and 49, the donors were a couple of women and three men. Each donor had three CD4 naive, three CD4 memory, two CD8 naive and one CD8 memory plate. Broader study findings: Rarefaction showed sorted-subset sequencing was incomplete despite large depth.

Sequenced sample: memory CD4+ T cells sorted from blood. Stated subset: CD45RA-negative fraction. This receptor was identified in a woman aged 25 to 45 in good health. The V call is TRBV28, the J call TRBJ2-5; D assignment may be TRBD1 or TRBD2 (5 bases each). The CDR3 region has the DNA TGTGCCAGCATCGGGACCGGAGAGACCCAGTACTTC. Translated, it gives CASIGTGETQYF. Variable domain in full (rest from reference TRBV28 and TRBJ2-5): DVKVTQSSRYLVKRTGEKVFLECVQDMDHENMFWYRQDPGLGLRLIYFSYDVKMKEKGDIPEGYSVSREKKERFSLILESASTNQTSMYLCASIGTGETQYFGPGTRLLVL.